These 13 T cell receptor beta chains were all obtained from the same sample, sequenced in a study of beta chain features in type 1 diabetes. Investigators reverse transcribed all isolated RNA, so they sequenced expressed TCRB transcripts. Some clones are missing from TCRdb's copy, which holds only in-frame ones; the method was immunoSEQ multiplex PCR. This sample has around 19,000 clones, with about 50% found just once. Sequencing was performed on stem cell memory CD4+ T cells from blood. Receptor source: a man between 18 and 35 years old in good health.

This clone has a single count. This chain links TRBV9 with TRBJ2-2; perhaps TRBD1 as D (6 bases). Per the germline V gene, CDR1 is SGDLS and CDR2 is YYNGEE. The CDR3 has 14 residues. V lost 3 bases and J 3 bases, leaving 9 bases between the germline ends. DNA for the CDR3: TGTGCCAGCAGCGAAAGACAGGACACCGGGGAGCTGTTTTTT. Its protein product is CASSERQDTGELFF.

This clone has more than one count but fewer than ten. This chain links TRBV4-1 with TRBJ2-1; D is perhaps TRBD1 (5 bases). V was pared by 2 bases and J by 4 bases, with 15 bases between. Germline CDR1 reads MGHRA; CDR2 reads YSYEKL. This CDR3 is 16 amino acids long. CDR3 nucleotides: TGCGCCAGCAGCCAACCAGGGTCTGGGGCTTACAATGAGCAGTTCTTC. Protein product: CASSQPGSGAYNEQFF.

CDR3 in DNA: TGTGCCAGCAGCTCACATACCAGGGATACGCAGTATTTT. It yields the protein CASSSHTRDTQYF. The V and J genes are TRBV5-8 and TRBJ2-3; unclear D gene. Germline assignment: CDR1 SGHTS and CDR2 YDEGEE. The CDR3 extends over 13 amino acids. Between the trimmed V and J ends, which lost 3 bases and 6 bases, there was a span of 11 bases. Complete variable domain (other parts from reference TRBV5-8 and TRBJ2-3): EAGVTQSPTHLIKTRGQQATLRCSPISGHTSVYWYQQALGLGLQFLLWYDEGEERNRGNFPPRFSGRQFPNYSSELNVNALELEDSALYLCASSSHTRDTQYFGPGTRLTVL.

For this clone: The conserved phenylalanine or tryptophan normally closing the CDR3 is absent here, so this likely arose from a read error. The CDR3 sequence: CASSATANTEAFL. The CDR3 DNA reads TGTGCCAGCAGCGCGACAGCGAACACTGAAGCTTTCCTT. The chain couples TRBV2 to TRBJ1-1; maybe TRBD1 (5 bases). Deletions cut 6 bases from V and 1 base from J, with 9 bases between. The germline gives CDR1 SNHLY, CDR2 FYNNEI. The CDR3 runs 13 residues.

This chain joins TRBV5-4 and TRBJ2-2, with 8 bases fitting TRBD2. There are 17 residues in the CDR3. Trimming cost V 3 bases and J 6 bases; bases outside gene matches: 13. The germline CDR1 and CDR2 sequences are SGHNT and YYREEE (reference sequence). CDR3 loop: CASSSGTSITLSGELFF. CDR3 in DNA: TGTGCCAGCAGCTCCGGGACTAGTATCACGTTGTCCGGGGAGCTGTTTTTT.

This clone was seen a handful of times. The chain couples TRBV29-1 to TRBJ2-7, with 9 bases identical to TRBD1. Germline lookup yields CDR1 SQVTM and CDR2 ANQGSEA. V lost 4 bases and J lost 5; bases outside the gene matches: 12. The CDR3 is made up of 15 amino acids. CDR3 nucleotides: TGCAGCGTTGCGCGGAATGACAGGGGGGAGCACGAGCAGTACTTC. Protein sequence: CSVARNDRGEHEQYF.

The J gene is TRBJ1-5, the V gene TRBV6-1, with 10 bases that match TRBD1. Germline V gene lookup returns CDR1 MNHNS and CDR2 SASEGT. CDR3 length: 15 residues. V was pared by 1 base and J by 7 bases, with 4 bases of the junction left unmatched. The CDR3 DNA reads as TGTGCCAGCAGTGAAGTGGGACAGGGGTTCCAGCCCCAGCATTTT. This encodes CASSEVGQGFQPQHF.

For the CDR3, the DNA is TGTGCCTGGAACGAAGCGGGAGGCACAGATACGCAGTATTTT. It yields the protein CAWNEAGGTDTQYF. This chain links TRBV30 with TRBJ2-3, with TRBD2 identical over 8 bases. Germline V gene data show CDR1 as GTSNPN and CDR2 as SVGIG (reference sequence). CDR3 length: 14 amino acids. V shed 4 bases and J 1 base; nucleotides not matched to a gene: 4.

This clone occurred a few times. The V call is TRBV7-6, the J call TRBJ2-1, with 13 bases matching TRBD2. Germline trimming cut 1 base from V and 4 bases from J; bases unmatched to any gene: 10. The CDR3 totals 19 residues. Germline lookup yields CDR1 SGHVS and CDR2 FNYEAQ. Here the CDR3 reads CASSLGVLAGGRYYNEQFF. The CDR3 nucleotides are TGTGCCAGCAGCTTAGGAGTACTAGCGGGGGGGCGGTATTACAATGAGCAGTTCTTC.

The chain joins TRBV28 to TRBJ2-7; 7 nucleotides agree with TRBD1. The length of the CDR3 is 15 residues. Germline trimming cut 2 bases from V and 0 bases from J; bases unmatched to any gene: 4. The germline gives CDR1 MDHEN, CDR2 SYDVKM. For the CDR3, the DNA is TGTGCCAGCAGTTTAAGGGGACAGCCCTCCTACGAGCAGTACTTC. It yields the protein CASSLRGQPSYEQYF.

The chain employs TRBV7-3 and TRBJ2-5; TRBD2 matches at 7 bases. V gave up 1 base and J gave up 2 bases; unmatched junction bases: 1. This CDR3 has 14 amino acids. CDR1 SGHTA and CDR2 FQGTGA come from the germline V gene. CDR3 amino acids: CASSLMGGQETQYF. CDR3 DNA sequence: TGTGCCAGCAGCTTAATGGGGGGGCAAGAGACCCAGTACTTC.

The rearrangement joins TRBV5-1 to TRBJ2-6; 8 nucleotides match TRBD1. There are 18 residues in the CDR3. J gave up 2 bases and V 1 base, and 8 bases lay outside the gene matches. Germline V gene lookup returns CDR1 SGHRS and CDR2 YFSETQ. CDR3 sequence reads: CASSLSLLQGAGANVLTF. CDR3 DNA: TGCGCCAGCAGCTTGTCCCTCCTACAGGGGGCTGGGGCCAACGTCCTGACTTTC. Full variable domain (remainder filled in from reference TRBV5-1 and TRBJ2-6): KAGVTQTPRYLIKTRGQQVTLSCSPISGHRSVSWYQQTPGQGLQFLFEYFSETQRNKGNFPGRFSGRQFSNSRSEMNVSTLELGDSALYLCASSLSLLQGAGANVLTFGAGSRLTVL.

The CDR3 coding sequence is TGTGCCAGCAGCCAAGGCCTCGGGGAGAATGAGCAGTTCTTC. It translates to CASSQGLGENEQFF. The rearrangement joins TRBV14 to TRBJ2-1, with TRBD2 as a possible D gene (5 bases). The CDR3 is made up of 14 amino acids. Germline CDR1 SGHDN, CDR2 FVKESK. V shed 1 base and J shed 7 bases, with 11 bases lying between them.